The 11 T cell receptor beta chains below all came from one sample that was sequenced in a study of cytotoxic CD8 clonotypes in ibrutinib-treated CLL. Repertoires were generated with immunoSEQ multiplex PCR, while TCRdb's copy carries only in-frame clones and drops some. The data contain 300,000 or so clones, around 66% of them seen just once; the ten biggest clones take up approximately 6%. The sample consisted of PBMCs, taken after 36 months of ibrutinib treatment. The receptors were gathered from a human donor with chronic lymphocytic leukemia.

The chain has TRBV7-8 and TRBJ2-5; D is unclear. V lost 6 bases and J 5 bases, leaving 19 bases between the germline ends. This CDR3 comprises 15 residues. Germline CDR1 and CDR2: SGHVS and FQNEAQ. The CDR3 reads CASSRAPSFWETQYF. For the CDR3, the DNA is TGTGCCAGCAGTAGGGCCCCGTCATTTTGGGAGACCCAGTACTTC. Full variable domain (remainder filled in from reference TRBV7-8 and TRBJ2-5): GAGVSQSPRYKVAKRGQDVALRCDPISGHVSLFWYQQALGQGPEFLTYFQNEAQLDKSGLPSDRFFAERPEGSVSTLKIQRTQQEDSAVYLCASSRAPSFWETQYFGPGTRLLVL.

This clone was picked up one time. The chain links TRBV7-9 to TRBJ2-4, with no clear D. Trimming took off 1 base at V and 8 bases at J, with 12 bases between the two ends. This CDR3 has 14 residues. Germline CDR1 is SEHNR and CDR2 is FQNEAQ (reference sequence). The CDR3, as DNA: TGTGCCAGCAGCTTAGGAGCCTCTGGGGACATTCAGTACTTC. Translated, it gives CASSLGASGDIQYF.

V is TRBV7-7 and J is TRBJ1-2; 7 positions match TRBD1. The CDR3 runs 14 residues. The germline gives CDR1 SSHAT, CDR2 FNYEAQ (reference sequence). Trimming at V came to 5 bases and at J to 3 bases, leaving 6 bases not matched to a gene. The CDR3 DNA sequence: TGTGCCAGCAGCCTTCGACAGGGTGACTATGGCTACACCTTC. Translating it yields CASSLRQGDYGYTF.

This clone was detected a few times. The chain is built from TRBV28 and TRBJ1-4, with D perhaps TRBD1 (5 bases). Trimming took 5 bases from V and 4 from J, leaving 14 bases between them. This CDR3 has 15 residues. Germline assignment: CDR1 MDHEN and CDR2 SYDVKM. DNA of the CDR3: TGTGCCAGCAGTCCCCCGGGACGGGTTAATGAAAAACTGTTTTTT. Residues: CASSPPGRVNEKLFF.

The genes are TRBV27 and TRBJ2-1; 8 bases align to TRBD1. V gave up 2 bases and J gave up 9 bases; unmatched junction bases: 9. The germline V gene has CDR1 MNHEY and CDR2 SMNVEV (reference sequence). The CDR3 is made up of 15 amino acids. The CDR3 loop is CASSLMPGGGGEQFF. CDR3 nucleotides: TGTGCCAGCAGTTTAATGCCAGGGGGCGGTGGTGAGCAGTTCTTC.

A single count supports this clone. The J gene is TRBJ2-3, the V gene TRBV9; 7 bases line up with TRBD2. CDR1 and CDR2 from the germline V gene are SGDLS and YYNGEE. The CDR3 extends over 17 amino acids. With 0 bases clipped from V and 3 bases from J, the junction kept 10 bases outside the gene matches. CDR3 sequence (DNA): TGTGCCAGCAGCGTAGATGTGGGAGGGCCGGGAACAGATACGCAGTATTTT. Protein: CASSVDVGGPGTDTQYF.

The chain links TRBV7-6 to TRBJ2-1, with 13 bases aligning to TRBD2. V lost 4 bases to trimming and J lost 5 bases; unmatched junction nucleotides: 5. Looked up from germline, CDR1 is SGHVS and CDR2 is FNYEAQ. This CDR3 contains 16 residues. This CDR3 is CASSSGLAGAHNEQFF. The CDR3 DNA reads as TGTGCCAGCAGCTCAGGACTAGCGGGGGCCCACAATGAGCAGTTCTTC.

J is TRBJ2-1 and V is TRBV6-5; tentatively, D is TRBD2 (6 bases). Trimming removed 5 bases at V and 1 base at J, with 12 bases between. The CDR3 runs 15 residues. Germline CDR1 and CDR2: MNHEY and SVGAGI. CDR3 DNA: TGTGCCAGCAGTCTCGGAGGGCCGTCCTACAATGAGCAGTTCTTC. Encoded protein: CASSLGGPSYNEQFF.

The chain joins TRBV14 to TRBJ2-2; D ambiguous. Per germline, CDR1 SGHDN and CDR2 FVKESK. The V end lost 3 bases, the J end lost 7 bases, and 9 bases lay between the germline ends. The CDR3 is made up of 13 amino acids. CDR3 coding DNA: TGTGCCAGCAGCCAGAGAAGACTCGGGGAGCTGTTTTTT. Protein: CASSQRRLGELFF.

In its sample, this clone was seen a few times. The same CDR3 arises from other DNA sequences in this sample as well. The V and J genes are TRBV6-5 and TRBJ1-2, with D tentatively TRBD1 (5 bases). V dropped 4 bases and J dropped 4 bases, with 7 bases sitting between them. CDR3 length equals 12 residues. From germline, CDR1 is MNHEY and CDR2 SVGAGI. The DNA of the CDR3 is TGTGCCAGCAGTTCGGGGGGCTATGGCTACACCTTC. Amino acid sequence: CASSSGGYGYTF.

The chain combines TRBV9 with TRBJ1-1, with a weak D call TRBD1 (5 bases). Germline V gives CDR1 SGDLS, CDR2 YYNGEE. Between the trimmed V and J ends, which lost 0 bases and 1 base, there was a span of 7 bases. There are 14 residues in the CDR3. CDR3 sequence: CASSVGRANTEAFF. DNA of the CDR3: TGTGCCAGCAGCGTAGGCAGGGCGAACACTGAAGCTTTCTTT.